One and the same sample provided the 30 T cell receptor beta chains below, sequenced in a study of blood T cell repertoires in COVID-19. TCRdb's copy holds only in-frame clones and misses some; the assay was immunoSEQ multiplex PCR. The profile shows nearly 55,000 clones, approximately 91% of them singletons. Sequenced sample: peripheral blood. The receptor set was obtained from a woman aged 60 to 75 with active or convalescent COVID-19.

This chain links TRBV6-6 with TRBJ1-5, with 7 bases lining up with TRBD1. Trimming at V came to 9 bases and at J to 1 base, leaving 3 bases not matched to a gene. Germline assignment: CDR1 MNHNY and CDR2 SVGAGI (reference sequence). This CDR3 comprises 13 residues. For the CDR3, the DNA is TGTGCCAGTCAGACAGGGAGCAATCAGCCCCAGCATTTT. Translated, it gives CASQTGSNQPQHF.

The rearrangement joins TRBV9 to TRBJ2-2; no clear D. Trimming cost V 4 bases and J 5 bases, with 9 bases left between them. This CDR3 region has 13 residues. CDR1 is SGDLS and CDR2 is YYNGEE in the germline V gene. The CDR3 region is CASSPRRTGELFF. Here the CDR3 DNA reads TGTGCCAGCAGCCCCCGTCGTACCGGGGAGCTGTTTTTT.

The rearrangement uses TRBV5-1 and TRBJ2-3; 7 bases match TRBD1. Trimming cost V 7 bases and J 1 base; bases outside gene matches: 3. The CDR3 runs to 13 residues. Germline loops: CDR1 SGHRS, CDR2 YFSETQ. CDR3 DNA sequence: TGCGCCAGCGGGGACAGCCGCACAGATACGCAGTATTTT. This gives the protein CASGDSRTDTQYF.

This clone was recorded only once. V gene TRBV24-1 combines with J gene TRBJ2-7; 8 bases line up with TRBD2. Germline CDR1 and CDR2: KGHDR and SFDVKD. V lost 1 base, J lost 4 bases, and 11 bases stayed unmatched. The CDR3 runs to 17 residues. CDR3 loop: CATSDLGGLAGWYEQYF. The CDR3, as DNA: TGTGCCACCAGTGATTTAGGAGGCTTAGCGGGGTGGTACGAGCAGTACTTC.

CDR3 sequence: CASSHLAGTGELFF. CDR3 in DNA: TGTGCCAGCAGCCACTTGGCGGGCACCGGGGAGCTGTTTTTT. The chain has TRBV3-1 (or the pseudogene TRBV3-2) and TRBJ2-2, with D maybe TRBD2 (5 bases). Germline V lookup: CDR1 LGHDT, CDR2 YNNKEL (reference sequence). Trimming stripped 3 bases from V and 4 bases from J, with 9 bases between. This CDR3 is 14 amino acids long.

CDR3: CASKGGGVYEQYF. CDR3 DNA sequence: TGTGCCAGCAAAGGTGGCGGAGTTTACGAGCAGTACTTC. The chain uses TRBV27 and TRBJ2-7; D ambiguous. The CDR3 runs 13 residues. Germline CDR1 reads MNHEY; CDR2 reads SMNVEV (reference sequence). V lost 7 bases and J lost 4, with 14 bases in between.

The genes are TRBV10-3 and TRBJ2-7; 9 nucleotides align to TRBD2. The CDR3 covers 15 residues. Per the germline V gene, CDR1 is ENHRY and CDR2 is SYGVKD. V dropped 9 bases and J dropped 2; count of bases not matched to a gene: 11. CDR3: CAIGLSSGGPYEQYF. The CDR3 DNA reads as TGTGCCATTGGGCTGAGTAGCGGGGGTCCCTACGAGCAGTACTTC.

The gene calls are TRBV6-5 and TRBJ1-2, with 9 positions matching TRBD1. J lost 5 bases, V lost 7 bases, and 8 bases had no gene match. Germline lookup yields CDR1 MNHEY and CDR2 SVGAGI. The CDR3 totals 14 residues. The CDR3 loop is CASIITGGAYGYTF. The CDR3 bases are TGTGCCAGCATTATCACAGGGGGCGCTTATGGCTACACCTTC.

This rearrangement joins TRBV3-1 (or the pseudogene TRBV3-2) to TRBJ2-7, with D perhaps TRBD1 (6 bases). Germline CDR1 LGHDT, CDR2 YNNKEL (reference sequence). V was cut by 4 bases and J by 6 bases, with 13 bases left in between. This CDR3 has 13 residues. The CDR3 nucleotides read TGTGCCAGCAGCCGCTGGACAGTACCCGAGCAGTACTTC. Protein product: CASSRWTVPEQYF.

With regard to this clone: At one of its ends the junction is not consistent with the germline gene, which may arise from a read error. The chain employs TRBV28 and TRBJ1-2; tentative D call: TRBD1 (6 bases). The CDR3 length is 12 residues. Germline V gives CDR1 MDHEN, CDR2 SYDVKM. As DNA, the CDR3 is TGTGCCAGCAGTCCCCGGGGGGGGCAGGGCGAGTTC. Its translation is CASSPRGGQGEF.

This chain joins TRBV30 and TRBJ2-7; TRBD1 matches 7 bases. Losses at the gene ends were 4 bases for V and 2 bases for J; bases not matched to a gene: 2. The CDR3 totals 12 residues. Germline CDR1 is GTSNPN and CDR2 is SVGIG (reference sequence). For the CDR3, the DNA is TGTGCCTGGAACCAGGGGGCCTACGAGCAGTACTTC. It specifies CAWNQGAYEQYF.

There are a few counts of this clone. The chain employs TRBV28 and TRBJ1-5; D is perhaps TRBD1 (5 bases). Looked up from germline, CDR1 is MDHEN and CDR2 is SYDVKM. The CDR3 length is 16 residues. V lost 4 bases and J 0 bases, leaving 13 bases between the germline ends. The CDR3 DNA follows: TGTGCCAGCAGTTCTTTAAGGGGCAGTAGCAATCAGCCCCAGCATTTT. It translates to CASSSLRGSSNQPQHF.

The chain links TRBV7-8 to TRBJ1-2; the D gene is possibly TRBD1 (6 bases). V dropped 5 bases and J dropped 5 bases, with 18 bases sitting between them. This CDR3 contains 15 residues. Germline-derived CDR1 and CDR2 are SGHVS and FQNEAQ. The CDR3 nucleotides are TGTGCCAGCAGCCCGAGCACAGGGAGAGAGTATGGCTACACCTTC. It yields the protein CASSPSTGREYGYTF.

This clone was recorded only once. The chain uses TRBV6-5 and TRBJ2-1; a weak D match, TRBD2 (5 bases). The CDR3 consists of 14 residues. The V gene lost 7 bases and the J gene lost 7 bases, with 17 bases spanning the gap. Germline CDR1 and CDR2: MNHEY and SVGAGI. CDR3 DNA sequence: TGTGCCAGCACCCAAACTAGTAAGAATAATGAGCAGTTCTTC. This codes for CASTQTSKNNEQFF.

CDR3: CASRLAGEAYEQYF. CDR3 coding DNA: TGTGCCAGCAGACTAGCGGGAGAGGCCTACGAGCAGTACTTC. The chain combines TRBV6-5 with TRBJ2-7, with 11 bases matching TRBD2. The CDR3 consists of 14 residues. V shed 6 bases, J shed 2 bases, and the junction held 3 bases outside the gene matches. Per the germline V gene, CDR1 is MNHEY and CDR2 is SVGAGI.

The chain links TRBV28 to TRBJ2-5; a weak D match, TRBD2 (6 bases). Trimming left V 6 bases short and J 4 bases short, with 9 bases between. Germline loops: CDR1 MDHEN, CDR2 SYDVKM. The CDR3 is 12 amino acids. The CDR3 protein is CASSQGGETQYF. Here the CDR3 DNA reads TGTGCCAGCAGCCAGGGAGGAGAGACCCAGTACTTC.

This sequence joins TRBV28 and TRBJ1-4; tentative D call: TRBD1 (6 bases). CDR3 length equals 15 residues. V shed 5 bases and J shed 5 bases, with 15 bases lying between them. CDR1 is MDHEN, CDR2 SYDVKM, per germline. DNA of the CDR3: TGTGCCAGCAGTACAAGGGCCAGGGGAAATGAAAAACTGTTTTTT. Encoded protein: CASSTRARGNEKLFF.

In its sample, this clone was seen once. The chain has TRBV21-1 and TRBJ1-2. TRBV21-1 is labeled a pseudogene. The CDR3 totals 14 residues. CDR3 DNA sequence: TGTGCCAGCAGCAAAGCGCTTTCCGGGGATGGCTACACCTTC. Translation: CASSKALSGDGYTF.

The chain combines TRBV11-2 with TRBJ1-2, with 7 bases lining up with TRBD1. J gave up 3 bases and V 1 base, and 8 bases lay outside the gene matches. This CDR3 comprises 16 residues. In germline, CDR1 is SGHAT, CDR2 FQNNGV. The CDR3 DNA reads TGTGCCAGCAGCTTAGGGTTTACAGGGGATGACTATGGCTACACCTTC. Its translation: CASSLGFTGDDYGYTF.

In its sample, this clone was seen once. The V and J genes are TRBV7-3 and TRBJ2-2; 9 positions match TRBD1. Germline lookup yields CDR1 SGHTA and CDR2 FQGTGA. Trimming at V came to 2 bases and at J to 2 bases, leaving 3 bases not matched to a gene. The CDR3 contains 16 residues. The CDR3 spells CASSLYRGLNTGELFF. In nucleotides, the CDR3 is TGTGCCAGCAGCTTATACAGGGGGCTAAACACCGGGGAGCTGTTTTTT.

CDR3 DNA: TGTGCCAGCAGTTTCCGAAAGACAGGGGTGGGCATGAATTCACCCCTCCACTTT. This gives the protein CASSFRKTGVGMNSPLHF. The chain joins TRBV27 to TRBJ1-6; 8 bases match TRBD1. The trim removed 3 bases at V and 7 bases at J, leaving 14 bases unmatched. The V gene's germline CDR1 is MNHEY and CDR2 SMNVEV (reference sequence). This CDR3 contains 18 residues.

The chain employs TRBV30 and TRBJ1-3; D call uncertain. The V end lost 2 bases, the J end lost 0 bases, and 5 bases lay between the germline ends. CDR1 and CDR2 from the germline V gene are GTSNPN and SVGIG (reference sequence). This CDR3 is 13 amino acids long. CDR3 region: CAWSIYSGNTIYF. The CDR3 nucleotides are TGTGCCTGGAGTATCTACTCTGGAAACACCATATATTTT.

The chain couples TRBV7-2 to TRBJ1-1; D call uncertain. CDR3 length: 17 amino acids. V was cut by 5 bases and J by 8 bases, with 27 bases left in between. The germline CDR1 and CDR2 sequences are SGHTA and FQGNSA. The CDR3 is CASSPIIGAAIAEEAFF. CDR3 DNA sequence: TGTGCCAGCAGCCCGATCATCGGAGCGGCTATCGCTGAAGAAGCTTTCTTT.

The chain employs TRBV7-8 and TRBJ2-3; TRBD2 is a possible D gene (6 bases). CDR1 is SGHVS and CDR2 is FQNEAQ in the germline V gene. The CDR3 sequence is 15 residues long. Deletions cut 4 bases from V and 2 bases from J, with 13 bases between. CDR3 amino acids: CASSSLAEATDTQYF. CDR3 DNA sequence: TGTGCCAGCAGCTCGTTAGCGGAGGCCACAGATACGCAGTATTTT.

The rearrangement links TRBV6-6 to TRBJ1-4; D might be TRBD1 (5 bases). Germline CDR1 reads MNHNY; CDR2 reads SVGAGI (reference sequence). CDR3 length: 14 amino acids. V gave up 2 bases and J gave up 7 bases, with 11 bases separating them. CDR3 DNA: TGTGCCAGCAGTTACGGGCAGGGTCTTGAAAAACTGTTTTTT. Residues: CASSYGQGLEKLFF.

The chain's CDR3 is CASSARGQGDSEKLFF. Written as DNA, the CDR3 is TGTGCCAGCAGCGCGCGGGGACAGGGGGATTCGGAAAAACTGTTTTTT. The chain combines TRBV5-4 with TRBJ1-4; the match to TRBD1 covers 11 bases. The CDR3 runs 16 residues. V dropped 4 bases and J dropped 8; count of bases not matched to a gene: 10. From germline, CDR1 is SGHNT and CDR2 YYREEE (reference sequence).

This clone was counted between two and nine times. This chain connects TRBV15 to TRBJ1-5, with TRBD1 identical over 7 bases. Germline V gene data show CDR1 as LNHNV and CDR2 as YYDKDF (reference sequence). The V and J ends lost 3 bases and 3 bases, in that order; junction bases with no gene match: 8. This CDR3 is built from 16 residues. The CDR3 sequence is CATSSDREGANQPQHF. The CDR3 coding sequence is TGTGCCACCAGCAGTGACAGGGAAGGGGCCAATCAGCCCCAGCATTTT.

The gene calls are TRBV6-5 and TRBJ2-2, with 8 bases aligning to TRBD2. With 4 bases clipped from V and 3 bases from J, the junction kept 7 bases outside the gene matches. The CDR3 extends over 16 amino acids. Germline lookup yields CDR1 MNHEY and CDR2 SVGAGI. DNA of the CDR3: TGTGCCAGCAGTTCCCCGGGGGGGGGTGACACCGGGGAGCTGTTTTTT. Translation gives CASSSPGGGDTGELFF.

The CDR3 is CASSKMTPSTDTQYF. CDR3 coding DNA: TGCGCCAGCAGCAAGATGACTCCTAGCACAGATACGCAGTATTTT. The chain recombines TRBV5-1 with TRBJ2-3, with D unresolved. Germline-derived CDR1 and CDR2 are SGHRS and YFSETQ. The CDR3 runs 15 residues. V lost 4 bases to trimming and J lost 0 bases, with 12 bases between them.

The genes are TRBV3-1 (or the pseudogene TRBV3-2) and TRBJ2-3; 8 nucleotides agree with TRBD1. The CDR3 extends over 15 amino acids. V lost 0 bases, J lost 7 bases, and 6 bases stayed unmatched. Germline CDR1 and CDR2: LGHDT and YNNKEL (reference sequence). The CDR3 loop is CASSQEDRDGYTQYF. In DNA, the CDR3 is TGTGCCAGCAGCCAAGAGGACAGGGATGGTTATACGCAGTATTTT.